This TCR beta chain was found in a study of graft-versus-host responses after intestinal transplantation. General observations from the study: Recipient marrow showed GvH clones, some seen first in ileum or blood.

The germline V gene has CDR1 SGHVS and CDR2 FNYEAQ. V trimming: 5 bases; J trimming: 5 bases; junction bases outside the gene matches: 8. The CDR3 consists of 14 residues. Generated by immunoSEQ multiplex PCR, the TCRdb table keeps only in-frame clones and is missing some. The table records some 70,000 clones, about nine tenths of them present only once. This clone was recorded once. Its antigen is unknown. This receptor was obtained from a human patient who received an intestinal transplant, so some T cells may come from the graft donor. Sequenced here: bone marrow, sampled roughly 780 days after intestinal transplantation. The chain couples TRBV7-6 to TRBJ2-7; 8 bases align to TRBD2. The CDR3 here is CASSPGGGIDEQYF. CDR3 sequence (DNA): TGTGCCAGCAGCCCCGGCGGGGGGATCGACGAGCAGTACTTC.